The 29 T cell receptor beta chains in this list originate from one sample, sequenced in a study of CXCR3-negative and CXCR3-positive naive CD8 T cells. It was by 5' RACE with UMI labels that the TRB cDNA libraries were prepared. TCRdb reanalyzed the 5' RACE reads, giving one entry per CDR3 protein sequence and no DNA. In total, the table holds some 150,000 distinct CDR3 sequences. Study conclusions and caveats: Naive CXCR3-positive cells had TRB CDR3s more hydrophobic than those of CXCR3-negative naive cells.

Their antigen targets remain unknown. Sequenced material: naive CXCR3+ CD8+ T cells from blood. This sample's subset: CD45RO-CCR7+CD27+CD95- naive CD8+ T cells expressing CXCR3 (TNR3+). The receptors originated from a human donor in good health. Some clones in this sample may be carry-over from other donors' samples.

CDR3 protein: CAWSLWGARSEAFF. V gene TRBV30 combines with J gene TRBJ1-1; TCRdb reports TRBD1, a call that lacks DNA to check it against. Germline-derived CDR1 and CDR2 are GTSNPN and SVGIG (reference sequence). This CDR3 spans 14 amino acids.

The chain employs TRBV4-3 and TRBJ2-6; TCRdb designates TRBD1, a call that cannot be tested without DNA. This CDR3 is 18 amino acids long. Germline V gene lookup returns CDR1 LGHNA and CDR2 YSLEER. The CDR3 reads CASSLETGGYSGANVLTF.

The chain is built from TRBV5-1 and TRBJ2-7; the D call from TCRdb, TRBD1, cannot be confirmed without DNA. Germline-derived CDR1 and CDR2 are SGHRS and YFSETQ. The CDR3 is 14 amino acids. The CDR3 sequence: CASTPTGVSYEQYF.

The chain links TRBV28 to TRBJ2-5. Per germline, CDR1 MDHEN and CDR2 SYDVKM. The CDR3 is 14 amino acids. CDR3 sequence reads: CASSFTSTAETQYF.

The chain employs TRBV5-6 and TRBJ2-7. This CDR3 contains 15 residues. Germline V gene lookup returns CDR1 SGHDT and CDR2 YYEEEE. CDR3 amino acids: CASSSGTTVGDEQYF.

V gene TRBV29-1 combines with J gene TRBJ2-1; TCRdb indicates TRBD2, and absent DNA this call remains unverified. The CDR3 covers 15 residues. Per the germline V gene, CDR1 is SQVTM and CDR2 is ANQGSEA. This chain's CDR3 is CSVEGLAGVRNEQFF.

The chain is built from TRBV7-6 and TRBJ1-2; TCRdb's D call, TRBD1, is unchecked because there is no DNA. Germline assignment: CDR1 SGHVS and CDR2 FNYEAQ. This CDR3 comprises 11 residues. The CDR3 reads CASSSGLGYTF.

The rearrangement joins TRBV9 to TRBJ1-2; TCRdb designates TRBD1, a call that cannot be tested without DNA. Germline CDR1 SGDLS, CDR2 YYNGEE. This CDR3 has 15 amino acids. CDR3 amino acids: CASSVLGGGSYGYTF. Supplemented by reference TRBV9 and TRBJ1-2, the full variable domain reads DSGVTQTPKHLITATGQRVTLRCSPRSGDLSVYWYQQSLDQGLQFLIQYYNGEERAKGNILERFSAQQFPDLHSELNLSSLELGDSALYFCASSVLGGGSYGYTFGSGTRLTVV.

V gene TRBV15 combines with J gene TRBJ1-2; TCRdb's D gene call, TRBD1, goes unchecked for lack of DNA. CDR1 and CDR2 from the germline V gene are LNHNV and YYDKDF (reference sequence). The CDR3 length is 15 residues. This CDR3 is CATSRDRGGNYGYTF.

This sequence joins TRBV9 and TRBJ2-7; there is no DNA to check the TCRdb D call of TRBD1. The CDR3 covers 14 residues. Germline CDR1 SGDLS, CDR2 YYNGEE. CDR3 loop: CASSGRGQGNEQYF. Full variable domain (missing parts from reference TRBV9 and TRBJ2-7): DSGVTQTPKHLITATGQRVTLRCSPRSGDLSVYWYQQSLDQGLQFLIQYYNGEERAKGNILERFSAQQFPDLHSELNLSSLELGDSALYFCASSGRGQGNEQYFGPGTRLTVT.

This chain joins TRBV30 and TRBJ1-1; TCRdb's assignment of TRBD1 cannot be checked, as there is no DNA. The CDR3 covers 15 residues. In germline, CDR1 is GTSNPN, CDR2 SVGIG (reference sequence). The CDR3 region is CAWSVGASLNTEAFF.

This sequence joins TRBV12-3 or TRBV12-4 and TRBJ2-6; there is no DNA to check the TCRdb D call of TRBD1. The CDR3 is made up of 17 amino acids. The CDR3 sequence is CASSLAGLPTGANVLTF.

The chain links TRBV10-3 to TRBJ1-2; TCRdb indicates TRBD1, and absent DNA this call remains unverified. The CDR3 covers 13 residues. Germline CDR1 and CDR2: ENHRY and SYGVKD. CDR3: CAIRTGTNYGYTF.

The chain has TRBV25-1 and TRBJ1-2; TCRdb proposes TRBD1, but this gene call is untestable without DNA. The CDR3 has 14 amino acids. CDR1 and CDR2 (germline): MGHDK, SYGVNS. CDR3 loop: CASSSMTGLTGYTF.

The CDR3 is CASSKDRGHEQYF. This sequence joins TRBV21-1 and TRBJ2-7; with no DNA, the TCRdb D assignment of TRBD1 cannot be verified. TRBV21-1 is assigned pseudogene status. CDR3 size: 13 residues.

This CDR3 is CASRPLDQGAGETQYF. The chain employs TRBV7-9 and TRBJ2-5; as DNA is missing, the TRBD1 call by TCRdb cannot be tested. The germline V gene has CDR1 SEHNR and CDR2 FQNEAQ (reference sequence). The CDR3 sequence is 16 residues long.

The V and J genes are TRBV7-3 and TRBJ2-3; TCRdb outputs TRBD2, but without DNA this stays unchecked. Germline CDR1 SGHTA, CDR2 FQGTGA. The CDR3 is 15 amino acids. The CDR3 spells CASSPGGLAGDTQYF.

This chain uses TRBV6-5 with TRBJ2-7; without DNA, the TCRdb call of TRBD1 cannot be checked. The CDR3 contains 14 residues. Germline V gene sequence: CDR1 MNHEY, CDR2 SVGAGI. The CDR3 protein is CASSDRGLEYEQYF.

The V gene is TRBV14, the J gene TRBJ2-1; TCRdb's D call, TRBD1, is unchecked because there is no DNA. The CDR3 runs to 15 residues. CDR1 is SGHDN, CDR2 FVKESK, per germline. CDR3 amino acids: CASSPGRGTYNEQFF.

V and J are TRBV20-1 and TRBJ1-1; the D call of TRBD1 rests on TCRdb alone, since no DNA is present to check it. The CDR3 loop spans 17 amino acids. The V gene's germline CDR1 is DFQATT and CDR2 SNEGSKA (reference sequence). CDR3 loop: CSANRDRGMGPNTEAFF.

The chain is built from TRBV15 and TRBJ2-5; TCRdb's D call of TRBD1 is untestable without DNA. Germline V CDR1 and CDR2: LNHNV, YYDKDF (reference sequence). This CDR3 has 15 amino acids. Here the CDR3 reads CATSREGAHQETQYF.

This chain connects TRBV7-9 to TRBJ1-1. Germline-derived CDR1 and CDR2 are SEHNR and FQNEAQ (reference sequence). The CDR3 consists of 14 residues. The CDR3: CASSFGSSAQAAFF.

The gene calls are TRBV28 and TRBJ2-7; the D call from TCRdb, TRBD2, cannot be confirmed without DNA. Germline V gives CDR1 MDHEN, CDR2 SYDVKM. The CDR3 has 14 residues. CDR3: CASSSGLAYYEQYF.

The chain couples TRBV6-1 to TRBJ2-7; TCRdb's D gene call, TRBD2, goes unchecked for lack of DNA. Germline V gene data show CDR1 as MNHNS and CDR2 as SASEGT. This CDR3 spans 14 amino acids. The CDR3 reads CASLPLETEYEQYF.

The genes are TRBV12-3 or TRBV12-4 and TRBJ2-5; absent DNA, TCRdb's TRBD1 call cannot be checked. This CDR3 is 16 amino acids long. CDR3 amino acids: CASSFFREPYQETQYF.

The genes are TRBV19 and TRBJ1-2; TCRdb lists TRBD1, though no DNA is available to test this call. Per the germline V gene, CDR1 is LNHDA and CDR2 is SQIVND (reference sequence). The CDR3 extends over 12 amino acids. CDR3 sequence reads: CASTGTGYGYTF.

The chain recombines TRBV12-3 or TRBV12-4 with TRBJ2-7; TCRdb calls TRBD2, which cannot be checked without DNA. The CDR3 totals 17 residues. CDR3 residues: CASRSTAGGYSSYEQYF.

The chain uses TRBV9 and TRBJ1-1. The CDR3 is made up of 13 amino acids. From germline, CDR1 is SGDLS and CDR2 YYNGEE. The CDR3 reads CASGSGTNTEAFF.

CDR3 region: CASSLSSGGVHNEQFF. This rearrangement joins TRBV5-1 to TRBJ2-1; no DNA is available, so the TRBD2 call from TCRdb remains unchecked. Per the germline V gene, CDR1 is SGHRS and CDR2 is YFSETQ. The CDR3 totals 16 residues.